A single sample is the source of the 30 T cell receptor beta chains below, sequenced in a study of T cell responses to AZD1222 COVID-19 vaccine. The repertoire was sequenced with immunoSEQ multiplex PCR; TCRdb's copy has only in-frame clones and lacks some. The data hold 150,000 or so clones, with 94% observed a single time. The material was peripheral blood, obtained 28 days after the second AZD1222 dose. These receptors were taken from an adult who received the AZD1222 COVID-19 vaccine.

This chain uses TRBV4-2 with TRBJ1-1; 7 nucleotides match TRBD1. The germline CDR1 and CDR2 sequences are LGHNA and YNFKEQ. Unmatched junction bases numbered 10, after V lost 4 bases and J lost 2 bases. The CDR3 contains 16 residues. The CDR3 reads CASSLFIGTANTEAFF. CDR3 DNA sequence: TGTGCCAGCAGCCTCTTCATCGGGACAGCCAACACTGAAGCTTTCTTT.

This chain links TRBV4-2 with TRBJ1-2, with a weak D call TRBD1 (6 bases). V lost 5 bases and J 0 bases, leaving 13 bases between the germline ends. CDR3 length equals 15 residues. Germline CDR1 reads LGHNA; CDR2 reads YNFKEQ. The CDR3: CASSSRDKSNYGYTF. The CDR3 DNA sequence: TGTGCCAGCAGCTCCCGGGACAAATCTAACTATGGCTACACCTTC.

This clone appeared a single time. This chain uses TRBV5-4 with TRBJ2-1; D is perhaps TRBD1 (5 bases). The CDR3 consists of 15 residues. Germline lookup yields CDR1 SGHNT and CDR2 YYREEE (reference sequence). With 0 bases removed from V and 4 bases from J, the gap between germline ends came to 11 bases. CDR3 coding DNA: TGTGCCAGCAGCTTGGAGGACACGGGTTACAATGAGCAGTTCTTC. The encoded protein is CASSLEDTGYNEQFF.

This clone occurred a few times. This rearrangement joins TRBV4-2 to TRBJ1-6; 10 bases fit TRBD1. Trimming at V came to 1 base and at J to 7 bases, leaving 7 bases not matched to a gene. The length of the CDR3 is 17 residues. Looked up from germline, CDR1 is LGHNA and CDR2 is YNFKEQ. CDR3 protein: CASSQGFGTGDNSPLHF. In nucleotides, the CDR3 is TGTGCCAGCAGCCAAGGATTCGGGACAGGGGACAATTCACCCCTCCACTTT.

The chain combines TRBV5-1 with TRBJ1-2, with D tentatively TRBD1 (6 bases). Trimming took off 5 bases at V and 7 bases at J, with 12 bases between the two ends. The CDR3 is 12 residues long. Germline V lookup: CDR1 SGHRS, CDR2 YFSETQ. CDR3 sequence: CASRTLGAGYTF. CDR3 DNA sequence: TGCGCCAGCAGGACCCTGGGGGCTGGCTACACCTTC.

V and J are TRBV19 and TRBJ1-2, with D unresolved. Germline CDR1 is LNHDA and CDR2 is SQIVND (reference sequence). Trimming stripped 3 bases from V and 6 bases from J, with 5 bases between. The CDR3 consists of 11 residues. The CDR3 sequence: CASSMNHGYTF. CDR3 nucleotides: TGTGCCAGTAGTATGAACCATGGCTACACCTTC.

V and J are TRBV23-1 and TRBJ1-1; the D gene is possibly TRBD1 (6 bases). TRBV23-1 is an ORF; its function is uncertain. Trimming took off 3 bases at V and 11 bases at J, with 25 bases between the two ends. CDR3 size: 16 residues. The CDR3 coding sequence is TGCGCCAGCAGTCATAGGGACACCGAGGGTCAAAGTGAGGCTTTCTTT. Translating gives CASSHRDTEGQSEAFF.

The genes are TRBV18 and TRBJ2-5; possibly TRBD1 for D (6 bases). CDR1 and CDR2 from the germline V gene are KGHSH and LQKENI. CDR3 length: 15 residues. V gave up 0 bases and J gave up 2 bases, with 10 bases separating them. As DNA, the CDR3 is TGTGCCAGCTCACCACCGTTCGGACAGCAAGAGACCCAGTACTTC. It translates to CASSPPFGQQETQYF.

The chain combines TRBV5-1 with TRBJ1-2; TRBD1 agrees at 7 bases. Germline CDR1 reads SGHRS; CDR2 reads YFSETQ. J lost 2 bases, V lost 6 bases, and 10 bases had no gene match. The CDR3 extends over 15 amino acids. The CDR3 DNA follows: TGCGCCAGCAAGCCACAGGGGAGGACGAACTATGGCTACACCTTC. This translates into CASKPQGRTNYGYTF.

A single count supports this clone. This rearrangement joins TRBV3-1 (or the pseudogene TRBV3-2) to TRBJ2-7, with D perhaps matching TRBD1 (5 bases). The V gene's germline CDR1 is LGHDT and CDR2 YNNKEL (reference sequence). The CDR3 is 12 amino acids. Trimming removed 4 bases at V and 2 bases at J, with 6 bases between. The CDR3 here is CASSPDTYEQYF. CDR3 nucleotide sequence: TGTGCCAGCAGCCCGGACACCTACGAGCAGTACTTC.

The CDR3 DNA is TGTGCCAGCAGCCCAGGGACCATTAACAATGAGCAGTTCTTC. It codes for CASSPGTINNEQFF. The V call is TRBV7-2, the J call TRBJ2-1; tentatively, D is TRBD1 or TRBD2 (5 bases each). Between the trimmed V and J ends, which lost 5 bases and 5 bases, there was a span of 13 bases. The germline V gene encodes CDR1 SGHTA and CDR2 FQGNSA. This CDR3 is built from 14 residues.

This clone was seen only once. The chain is built from TRBV5-8 and TRBJ2-7; 9 bases agree with TRBD2. The germline gives CDR1 SGHTS, CDR2 YDEGEE. Germline trimming cut 0 bases from V and 2 bases from J; bases unmatched to any gene: 3. The CDR3 spans 15 residues. The CDR3 bases are TGTGCCAGCAGCTTGGAACTAGCGGGTGCCTACGAGCAGTACTTC. It is translated as CASSLELAGAYEQYF.

This sequence joins TRBV13 and TRBJ2-7; 12 bases map to TRBD2. Germline values: CDR1 PRHDT, CDR2 FYEKMQ (reference sequence). V gave up 5 bases and J gave up 2 bases; unmatched junction bases: 4. The CDR3 totals 15 residues. CDR3 sequence (DNA): TGTGCCAGCAGCATTTGGACTAGCGGGGCCTACGAGCAGTACTTC. It encodes CASSIWTSGAYEQYF. The variable domain in full, completed from reference TRBV13 and TRBJ2-7, reads AAGVIQSPRHLIKEKRETATLKCYPIPRHDTVYWYQQGPGQDPQFLISFYEKMQSDKGSIPDRFSAQQFSDYHSELNMSSLELGDSALYFCASSIWTSGAYEQYFGPGTRLTVT.

V gene TRBV10-3 combines with J gene TRBJ2-7; D not certain. In germline, CDR1 is ENHRY, CDR2 SYGVKD. Trimming removed 3 bases from V and 3 bases from J, with 6 bases in between. This CDR3 has 12 residues. The CDR3 is CAISDRDYEQYF. Written as DNA, the CDR3 is TGTGCCATCAGTGACCGCGACTACGAGCAGTACTTC.

Only one count was recorded for this clone. The V gene is TRBV2, the J gene TRBJ2-1; TRBD2 matches 8 bases. Germline V lookup: CDR1 SNHLY, CDR2 FYNNEI. This CDR3 is 16 amino acids long. The V and J ends lost 9 bases and 1 base, in that order; junction bases with no gene match: 11. CDR3 nucleotide sequence: TGTGCCAGTACCTCTGGCCCGGGAGGGTCCTACAATGAGCAGTTCTTC. It specifies CASTSGPGGSYNEQFF. Supplemented by reference TRBV2 and TRBJ2-1, the full variable domain reads EPEVTQTPSHQVTQMGQEVILRCVPISNHLYFYWYRQILGQKVEFLVSFYNNEISEKSEIFDDQFSVERPDGSNFTLKIRSTKLEDSAMYFCASTSGPGGSYNEQFFGPGTRLTVL.

V usage is TRBV18 and J usage is TRBJ2-3, with D unclear. CDR1 and CDR2 from the germline V gene are KGHSH and LQKENI. This CDR3 is built from 14 residues. With 5 bases removed from V and 1 base from J, the gap between germline ends came to 10 bases. DNA of the CDR3: TGTGCCAGCTCATCCGCCGAACGCACAGATACGCAGTATTTT. Amino acid sequence: CASSSAERTDTQYF.

The chain employs TRBV28 and TRBJ1-2; 7 positions agree with TRBD1. The CDR3 contains 17 residues. V gave up 6 bases and J gave up 2 bases; unmatched junction bases: 15. Germline V gene sequence: CDR1 MDHEN, CDR2 SYDVKM. CDR3 DNA sequence: TGTGCCAGCAGCTATGAGGGGGCTCCCGTGGGGAACTATGGCTACACCTTC. Protein sequence: CASSYEGAPVGNYGYTF.

This chain uses TRBV6-5 with TRBJ1-5; 10 bases agree with TRBD1. The CDR3 contains 15 residues. Germline V gene lookup returns CDR1 MNHEY and CDR2 SVGAGI. V shed 4 bases, J shed 7 bases, and the junction held 7 bases outside the gene matches. CDR3 in DNA: TGTGCCAGCAGTTTGGGACAGGGGTACCGGCAGCCCCAGCATTTT. Protein: CASSLGQGYRQPQHF.

The chain joins TRBV4-1 to TRBJ2-7; maybe TRBD1 (5 bases). V was cut by 1 base and J by 4 bases, with 11 bases left in between. The CDR3 covers 14 residues. Per the germline V gene, CDR1 is MGHRA and CDR2 is YSYEKL. The CDR3 bases are TGCGCCAGCAGCCAAGTTGACAGCGAATACGAGCAGTACTTC. This gives the protein CASSQVDSEYEQYF.

The V gene is TRBV28, the J gene TRBJ2-3, with D possibly being TRBD1 (5 bases). The CDR3 runs to 14 residues. Germline loops: CDR1 MDHEN, CDR2 SYDVKM. The V and J ends lost 2 bases and 1 base respectively, with 7 bases between them. CDR3 nucleotides: TGTGCCAGCAGTTTAAGGGGTGGCACAGATACGCAGTATTTT. Protein product: CASSLRGGTDTQYF.

The chain uses TRBV5-1 and TRBJ2-2; D is unclear. Germline V gene data show CDR1 as SGHRS and CDR2 as YFSETQ. V gave up 1 base and J gave up 0 bases, with 10 bases separating them. The CDR3 consists of 16 residues. Written as DNA, the CDR3 is TGCGCCAGCAGCTTGAACAGCGCAGCGAACACCGGGGAGCTGTTTTTT. It encodes CASSLNSAANTGELFF.

V usage is TRBV5-1 and J usage is TRBJ1-2, with a tentative D call TRBD1 (6 bases). Per the germline V gene, CDR1 is SGHRS and CDR2 is YFSETQ. The germline V and J ends were trimmed by 2 bases and 9 bases, with 11 bases remaining between them. The CDR3 covers 12 residues. The CDR3 protein is CASSFDRSRYTF. The CDR3 nucleotides read TGCGCCAGCAGCTTCGACAGGTCGCGCTACACCTTC. Full variable domain (missing parts from reference TRBV5-1 and TRBJ1-2): KAGVTQTPRYLIKTRGQQVTLSCSPISGHRSVSWYQQTPGQGLQFLFEYFSETQRNKGNFPGRFSGRQFSNSRSEMNVSTLELGDSALYLCASSFDRSRYTFGSGTRLTVV.

The chain is built from TRBV6-5 and TRBJ1-2; no clear D gene. V lost 7 bases to trimming and J lost 7 bases, with 22 bases between them. This CDR3 comprises 15 residues. Germline CDR1 reads MNHEY; CDR2 reads SVGAGI. The CDR3 is CASNPRSAGNSGYTF. In DNA, the CDR3 is TGTGCCAGCAATCCCCGAAGCGCGGGTAATAGTGGCTACACCTTC.

This clone was counted once. The chain has TRBV2 and TRBJ1-2; no reliable D call. V lost 0 bases and J lost 4, with 9 bases in between. This CDR3 region has 14 residues. Germline loops: CDR1 SNHLY, CDR2 FYNNEI. The CDR3 sequence: CASSEAGLSYGYTF. The DNA for the CDR3 is TGTGCCAGCAGTGAAGCGGGCCTTTCCTATGGCTACACCTTC.

V usage is TRBV5-1 and J usage is TRBJ1-1; the match to TRBD1 covers 11 bases. V shed 2 bases, J shed 4 bases, and the junction held 10 bases outside the gene matches. The CDR3 covers 17 residues. CDR1 and CDR2 from the germline V gene are SGHRS and YFSETQ. CDR3 sequence reads: CASSFGQGAYRVTEAFF. CDR3 DNA: TGCGCCAGCAGCTTTGGACAGGGGGCGTATCGAGTCACTGAAGCTTTCTTT. Combining the CDR3 with reference TRBV5-1 and TRBJ1-1 gives the whole variable domain KAGVTQTPRYLIKTRGQQVTLSCSPISGHRSVSWYQQTPGQGLQFLFEYFSETQRNKGNFPGRFSGRQFSNSRSEMNVSTLELGDSALYLCASSFGQGAYRVTEAFFGQGTRLTVV.

This chain joins TRBV19 and TRBJ1-1; D gene unclear. Germline assignment: CDR1 LNHDA and CDR2 SQIVND (reference sequence). V lost 8 bases, J lost 0 bases, and 13 bases lay in between. This CDR3 has 14 amino acids. CDR3 in amino acids: CASGPGTVNTEAFF. As DNA, the CDR3 is TGTGCCAGTGGACCCGGCACTGTGAACACTGAAGCTTTCTTT.

The V and J genes are TRBV6-2 or TRBV6-3 and TRBJ2-1; D ambiguous. There are 14 residues in the CDR3. Germline lookup yields CDR1 MNHEY and CDR2 SVGEGT. V lost 0 bases, J lost 1 base, and 4 bases lay in between. The DNA for the CDR3 is TGTGCCAGCAGTTACTCGGTTTCCTACAATGAGCAGTTCTTC. Protein product: CASSYSVSYNEQFF.

The genes are TRBV5-4 and TRBJ2-1; D not certain. The CDR3 is 13 amino acids. The germline gives CDR1 SGHNT, CDR2 YYREEE (reference sequence). V lost 1 base and J lost 5, with 7 bases in between. This CDR3 is CASSLSPNNEQFF. As DNA, the CDR3 is TGTGCCAGCAGCTTGTCCCCGAACAATGAGCAGTTCTTC.

This clone was counted once. This chain uses TRBV28 with TRBJ1-2, with 9 positions matching TRBD1. Germline assignment: CDR1 MDHEN and CDR2 SYDVKM. V shed 6 bases, J shed 7 bases, and the junction held 3 bases outside the gene matches. The CDR3 length is 12 residues. The CDR3 sequence: CASRGTGSGYTF. The CDR3 DNA reads as TGTGCCAGCAGGGGGACAGGGAGTGGCTACACCTTC.

The chain's CDR3 is CAWSVGTGFSNQPQHF. In DNA, the CDR3 is TGTGCCTGGAGTGTCGGGACAGGTTTTAGCAATCAGCCCCAGCATTTT. The chain recombines TRBV30 with TRBJ1-5; 8 bases are shared with TRBD1. Germline-derived CDR1 and CDR2 are GTSNPN and SVGIG (reference sequence). With V trimmed by 0 bases and J by 0 bases, 4 bases remained unmatched. The CDR3 loop spans 16 amino acids.